Sequencing of this T cell receptor beta chain was carried out in a study of Ad26.COV2.S vaccination and SARS-CoV-2 variants. Whole-study context: Ad26.COV2.S was injected intramuscularly once or twice, 56 days apart.

Comments on this clone: No antigen is known for it.

Measured with immunoSEQ multiplex PCR; TCRdb has only the in-frame clones, and not every one. The data show around 400,000 clones, about nine tenths seen once. General observations from the study: It was found that vaccine and placebo recipients had similar non-spike TCR breadth.

Treatment reported: roughly 18 received Ad26.COV2.S at low or high dose, single or two shots; roughly five received placebo; per-sample allocation not given. Samples came from day 63 after the first vaccine or placebo injection. An adult donor aged 18-55 years was enrolled in Boston. Ad26 vector vaccine expressed Wuhan-strain SARS-CoV-2 spike. CDR1 is LGHNT and CDR2 is FRNRAP in the germline V gene. The CDR3 sequence is 13 residues long. V gave up 7 bases and J gave up 4 bases, with 13 bases separating them. The sample here was peripheral blood, taken in a trial of Ad26.COV2.S vaccine versus placebo. This TCR was recovered from a person aged 18 to 65 who received the Ad26.COV2.S COVID-19 vaccine or a placebo. The gene calls are TRBV12-5 and TRBJ2-5; D is unresolved. CDR3 region: CASAGPLSETQYF. For the CDR3, the DNA is TGTGCTAGTGCGGGCCCTCTCTCAGAGACCCAGTACTTC.